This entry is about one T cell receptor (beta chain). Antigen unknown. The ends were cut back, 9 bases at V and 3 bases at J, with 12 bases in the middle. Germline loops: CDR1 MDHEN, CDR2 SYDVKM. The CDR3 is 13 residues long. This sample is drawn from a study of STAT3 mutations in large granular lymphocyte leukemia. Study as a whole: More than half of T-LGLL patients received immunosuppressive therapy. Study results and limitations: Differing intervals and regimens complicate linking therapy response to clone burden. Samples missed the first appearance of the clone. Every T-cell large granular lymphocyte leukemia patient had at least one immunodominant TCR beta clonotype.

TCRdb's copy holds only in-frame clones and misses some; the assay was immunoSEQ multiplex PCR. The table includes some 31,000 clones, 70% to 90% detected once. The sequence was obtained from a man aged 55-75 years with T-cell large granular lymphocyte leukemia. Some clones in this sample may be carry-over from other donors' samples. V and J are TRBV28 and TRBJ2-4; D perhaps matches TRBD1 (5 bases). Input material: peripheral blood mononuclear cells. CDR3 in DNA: TGTGCCAGTCAGGGTGGAGTCAAAAACATTCAGTACTTC. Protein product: CASQGGVKNIQYF.